This TCR beta chain was identified in a study of T cell responses to AZD1222 COVID-19 vaccine. About the study: Recipients boosted at about 4 weeks or about 12 weeks are pooled.

Comments on this clone: The antigen remains unidentified.

The CDR3 spans 14 residues. Between the trimmed V and J ends, which lost 2 bases and 1 base, there was a span of 11 bases. Germline V gene lookup returns CDR1 GTSNPN and CDR2 SVGIG (reference sequence). TCRdb's table, derived via immunoSEQ multiplex PCR, lists solely in-frame clones and lacks some. The sample records about 130,000 clones, 80% to 95% being singletons. Study outcomes and limitations: Variant regions that are unmutated are reportedly the target of nearly half of spike-specific TCRs.

The sample in question was peripheral blood, obtained on day 0 of AZD1222 vaccination. This clonotype was obtained from an adult in good health. This chain connects TRBV30 to TRBJ1-1; no clear D. The CDR3 loop reads CAWSHPARNTEAFF. The CDR3 region has the DNA TGTGCCTGGAGTCATCCAGCTAGGAACACTGAAGCTTTCTTT.